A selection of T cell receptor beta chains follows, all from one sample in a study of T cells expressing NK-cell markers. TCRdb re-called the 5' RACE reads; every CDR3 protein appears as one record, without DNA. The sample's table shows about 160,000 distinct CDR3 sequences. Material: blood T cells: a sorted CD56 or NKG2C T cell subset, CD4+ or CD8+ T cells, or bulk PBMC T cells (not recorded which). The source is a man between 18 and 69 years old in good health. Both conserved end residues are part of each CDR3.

CDR3: CASSPPSSQAKNIQYF
V: TRBV6-2/TRBV6-3
J: TRBJ2-4

CDR3: CASSQEGSAGGRNEQFF
V: TRBV4-2
J: TRBJ2-1

CDR3: CASSIWTGGDANYGYTF
V: TRBV6-1
J: TRBJ1-2

CDR3: CASSFGYVRTSGANVLTF
V: TRBV13
J: TRBJ2-6

CDR3: CASSERPTEQNEKLFF
V: TRBV2
J: TRBJ1-4

CDR3: CASSYLPGGTGNTIYF
V: TRBV6-5
J: TRBJ1-3

CDR3: CASSLSVGPGELFF
V: TRBV11-2
J: TRBJ2-2

CDR3: CASSSRLAGAPGEQYF
V: TRBV7-9
J: TRBJ2-7

CDR3: CASSQAPSSKADTQYF
V: TRBV4-1
J: TRBJ2-3

CDR3: CASTSTASGTEAFF
V: TRBV28
J: TRBJ1-1

CDR3: CASSYALWGEQYF
V: TRBV27
J: TRBJ2-7

CDR3: CASSFSAGSYNEQFF
V: TRBV11-2
J: TRBJ2-1

CDR3: CASAWGGGVNYGYTF
V: TRBV5-4
J: TRBJ1-2

CDR3: CASSEGWAGAWYEQYF
V: TRBV6-1
J: TRBJ2-7

CDR3: CASSLLGRGYEQFF
V: TRBV11-2
J: TRBJ2-1

CDR3: CASRTGQGSDGYTF
V: TRBV2
J: TRBJ1-2

CDR3: CASSFSKRGTGELFF
V: TRBV5-5
J: TRBJ2-2

CDR3: CASSSGIAGEIVRETQYF
V: TRBV5-4
J: TRBJ2-5

CDR3: CASSLWVAEETQYF
V: TRBV11-2
J: TRBJ2-5

CDR3: CASSLPRRRGSVREQYF
V: TRBV28
J: TRBJ2-7

CDR3: CASSEGPLARNEQYF
V: TRBV9
J: TRBJ2-7

CDR3: CASSYSRVSGNAYEQYF
V: TRBV6-2/TRBV6-3
J: TRBJ2-7

CDR3: CASSLPGMGPGEKLFF
V: TRBV5-1
J: TRBJ1-4